This T cell receptor beta chain was sequenced for a study of OX40 agonist ivuxolimab in advanced cancers. Study-level findings and limits: Both blood CD4+ and CD8+ T cells showed clonal growth by week 6 at 0.1 to 3.0 mg/kg.

Produced via immunoSEQ multiplex PCR; TCRdb's table is partial and in-frame only. The data show 9,500 to 15,000 clones, with over 75% seen just once and approximately 20% held by the top ten. V was cut by 6 bases and J by 7 bases, with 16 bases left in between. The V gene's germline CDR1 is SGHVS and CDR2 FNYEAQ. The CDR3 is made up of 13 amino acids. Notes on this clone: The antigen is unknown.

Patients were ruled out by autoimmune disease history or systemic immunosuppression. The sampling schedule covered blood at baseline, cycle 4 day 1, and cycle 7 day 1. The starting material was CD4+ or CD8+ T cells sorted from blood, obtained in a trial of the OX40 agonist ivuxolimab. This chain connects TRBV7-6 to TRBJ2-7; the D gene is possibly TRBD2 (6 bases). The source is an adult with an advanced solid tumor such as melanoma, head and neck, liver or kidney cancer. The CDR3 region has the DNA TGTGCCAGCAGTCCGGGCCCGGCGGGGGAGCAGTACTTC. It is translated as CASSPGPAGEQYF.